The 18 T cell receptor beta chains listed next were all sequenced from one sample in a study of T-cell reconstitution after alpha-beta-depleted transplantation in children. Unique molecular identifiers were built into the TCRbeta library. Via MiXCR, TCRdb re-called the PCR reads, giving one row per CDR3 protein. The sample shows under 250,000 distinct CDR3 sequences, over 15% of them seen only once. Sequenced here: PBMCs, mostly from graft donor cells, sampled 360 days after TCRalphabeta/CD19-depleted stem cell transplant. The receptors here all came from a male patient aged 2-10 years who had a stem cell transplant for acute lymphoblastic leukemia, so the T cells may come from the graft donor.

This chain joins TRBV19 and TRBJ2-1; 10 bases fit TRBD2. Germline assignment: CDR1 LNHDA and CDR2 SQIVND (reference sequence). The CDR3 runs 16 residues. V was clipped by 8 bases and J by 1 base; unmatched bases: 8. CDR3 sequence reads: CASRLAGGESYNEQFF. The CDR3 region has the DNA TGTGCCAGTCGCTTAGCGGGAGGCGAGTCCTACAATGAGCAGTTCTTC.

This sequence joins TRBV12-3 or TRBV12-4 and TRBJ1-2; D might be TRBD1 (6 bases). V was trimmed by 5 bases and J by 2 bases, leaving 21 bases between them. The CDR3 is 17 amino acids. As DNA, the CDR3 is TGTGCCAGCAGTAGCCTTATGTCAGGGGCTCTGAACTATGGCTACACCTTC. Translated: CASSSLMSGALNYGYTF.

The J gene is TRBJ1-5, the V gene TRBV24-1; D is possibly TRBD1 (6 bases). The length of the CDR3 is 16 residues. Germline V lookup: CDR1 KGHDR, CDR2 SFDVKD. V lost 4 bases and J lost 0, with 12 bases in between. CDR3 in DNA: TGTGCCACCAGTGACGCAGGGACAACTAGCAATCAGCCCCAGCATTTT. Encoded protein: CATSDAGTTSNQPQHF.

This clonotype was detected once. The junction shows a germline mismatch at one end, possibly a read error. V is TRBV12-3 or TRBV12-4 and J is TRBJ2-1; either TRBD1 or TRBD2 may supply D (5 bases each). The CDR3 sequence is 19 residues long. The CDR3 DNA is TGTGCCTGCAGTAATCCCCCGGGACCAAAACTACCGACCTACAATGAGCAGTTCTTC. Residues: CACSNPPGPKLPTYNEQFF.

This clonotype appeared a few times. The chain uses TRBV29-1 and TRBJ1-5; D not resolved. The CDR3 spans 12 residues. Germline V gene sequence: CDR1 SQVTM, CDR2 ANQGSEA. CDR3 residues: CSYSRGDQPQHF. The CDR3 nucleotides read TGCAGTTACTCGCGGGGAGATCAGCCCCAGCATTTT.

This clonotype was detected only a few times. The chain is built from TRBV7-2 and TRBJ1-2; 7 nucleotides line up with TRBD1. Germline loops: CDR1 SGHTA, CDR2 FQGNSA. CDR3 length: 17 residues. J lost 6 bases, V lost 4 bases, and 17 bases had no gene match. CDR3 in amino acids: CASSSPNGVDRDNGYTF. DNA for the CDR3: TGTGCCAGCAGCTCGCCAAATGGGGTAGACAGGGACAATGGCTACACCTTC.

This clonotype appeared a few times. The CDR3: CASSGAGRSAYEQYF. CDR3 DNA sequence: TGTGCCAGCAGTGGAGCAGGTCGGTCGGCCTACGAGCAGTACTTC. The rearrangement links TRBV2 to TRBJ2-7; no clear D. Germline assignment: CDR1 SNHLY and CDR2 FYNNEI. The CDR3 is 15 residues long. V lost 4 bases, J lost 2 bases, and 15 bases lay in between.

In this sample, this clonotype turned up a few times. The rearrangement uses TRBV6-2 or TRBV6-3 and TRBJ2-7, with a weak D call TRBD2 (6 bases). There are 17 residues in the CDR3. Germline assignment: CDR1 MNHEY and CDR2 SVGEGT. The V and J ends lost 4 bases and 0 bases respectively, with 19 bases between them. CDR3 DNA: TGTGCCAGCAGTTCGTCGGAGGGGACTTCGAGCTCCTACGAGCAGTACTTC. Protein product: CASSSSEGTSSSYEQYF.

This clonotype was counted once. The chain joins TRBV5-4 to TRBJ1-2, with 12 bases aligning to TRBD1. Germline loops: CDR1 SGHNT, CDR2 YYREEE (reference sequence). CDR3 size: 19 residues. The V and J ends lost 3 bases and 7 bases, in that order; junction bases with no gene match: 19. CDR3 protein: CASSSHSRDRGRTGSGYTF. For the CDR3, the DNA is TGTGCCAGCAGCTCACATAGCCGGGACAGGGGGCGCACCGGGTCTGGCTACACCTTC.

This chain uses TRBV7-9 with TRBJ1-2; a possible D gene is TRBD1 (6 bases). The CDR3 spans 14 residues. The V end lost 5 bases, the J end lost 0 bases, and 10 bases lay between the germline ends. CDR1 is SEHNR, CDR2 FQNEAQ, per germline (reference sequence). The CDR3 loop is CASSKQGANYGYTF. The DNA of the CDR3 is TGTGCCAGCAGCAAACAGGGAGCTAACTATGGCTACACCTTC.

V usage is TRBV27 and J usage is TRBJ2-7; D uncertain. Trimming took 10 bases from V and 3 from J, leaving 16 bases between them. The CDR3 extends over 13 amino acids. The germline gives CDR1 MNHEY, CDR2 SMNVEV (reference sequence). CDR3 protein: CATASLDNYEQYF. CDR3 DNA sequence: TGTGCCACCGCAAGCTTAGATAACTACGAGCAGTACTTC.

This clonotype was recorded a few times. This chain links TRBV3-1 with TRBJ2-5; maybe TRBD1 (6 bases). The V and J ends lost 3 bases and 4 bases respectively, with 12 bases between them. This CDR3 spans 14 amino acids. The V gene's germline CDR1 is LGHDT and CDR2 YNNKEL (reference sequence). CDR3 nucleotides: TGTGCCAGCAGCCATTCCGGGACACCAGAGACCCAGTACTTC. Its protein is CASSHSGTPETQYF.

Only a few counts were recorded for this clonotype. V gene TRBV30 combines with J gene TRBJ2-1, with 11 bases identical to TRBD1. With V trimmed by 5 bases and J by 5 bases, 2 bases remained unmatched. This CDR3 spans 13 amino acids. CDR1 and CDR2 (germline): GTSNPN, SVGIG (reference sequence). CDR3 sequence reads: CAWGDRGNNEQFF. CDR3 sequence (DNA): TGTGCCTGGGGGGACAGGGGGAACAATGAGCAGTTCTTC.

The chain links TRBV20-1 to TRBJ1-6; D is possibly TRBD1 (5 bases). CDR1 and CDR2 from the germline V gene are DFQATT and SNEGSKA (reference sequence). This CDR3 spans 16 amino acids. The V end was cut by 0 bases, the J end by 10 bases, with 19 bases between. In DNA form, the CDR3 reads TGCAGTGCTAGAGATTTCATCGGCAGGGTAGGGTCACCCCTCCACTTT. Its protein product is CSARDFIGRVGSPLHF.

The sample holds a few counts of this clonotype. V is TRBV27 and J is TRBJ2-2, with D possibly matching TRBD1 (6 bases). The V gene lost 6 bases and the J gene lost 1 base, with 9 bases spanning the gap. This CDR3 is 14 amino acids long. The V gene's germline CDR1 is MNHEY and CDR2 SMNVEV (reference sequence). CDR3 nucleotides: TGTGCCAGCAGACGGACAGTGAACACCGGGGAGCTGTTTTTT. Translation gives CASRRTVNTGELFF.

This clonotype showed up many times. The V gene is TRBV10-3, the J gene TRBJ2-1; the D is unclear. The CDR3 spans 10 residues. V was trimmed by 10 bases and J by 6 bases, leaving 7 bases between them. Germline V gene sequence: CDR1 ENHRY, CDR2 SYGVKD. In DNA, the CDR3 is TGTGCCACCCCCTCCAATGAGCAGTTCTTC. Translation gives CATPSNEQFF.

This clonotype was seen a handful of times. The chain couples TRBV7-9 to TRBJ2-1; 11 positions match TRBD2. Trimming removed 5 bases from V and 8 bases from J; junction bases left unmatched: 8. This CDR3 has 15 residues. Germline V gene sequence: CDR1 SEHNR, CDR2 FQNEAQ (reference sequence). For the CDR3, the DNA is TGTGCCAGCAGCGAACTAGCGGGAGTGCGGGATGAGCAGTTCTTC. Protein sequence: CASSELAGVRDEQFF. The full variable domain, rest sourced from reference TRBV7-9 and TRBJ2-1, is DTGVSQNPRHKITKRGQNVTFRCDPISEHNRLYWYRQTLGQGPEFLTYFQNEAQLEKSRLLSDRFSAERPKGSFSTLEIQRTEQGDSAMYLCASSELAGVRDEQFFGPGTRLTVL.

V usage is TRBV6-1 and J usage is TRBJ1-4; possible D gene TRBD1, 5 bases. The CDR3 loop spans 16 amino acids. Trimming took 11 bases from V and 12 from J, leaving 31 bases between them. Germline lookup yields CDR1 MNHNS and CDR2 SASEGT. The CDR3 DNA reads as TGTGCCTCCGGGACTGTCGGCGGCCCATTCTGGTTGGAACTGTTTTTT. It specifies CASGTVGGPFWLELFF.